The present T cell receptor (beta chain) was sequenced within a study of cytomegalovirus exposure and HLA in healthy donors. General study points: A missense DCLRE1C variant was associated with V- and J-gene trimming of TCR beta chains in a later analysis, and an independent cohort replicated the association. Cytomegalovirus association was listed for 170 or so TCR beta chains. Specificity for CMV antigens was confirmed in vitro for three of the CMV-associated chains.

Notes on this clone: Its antigen is not known.

PCR used 60 Vbeta primers and 13 Jbeta primers. Profiled with immunoSEQ multiplex PCR; TCRdb holds only in-frame clones, not every one. The table records 200,000 to 250,000 clones, around four fifths of them present only once. Germline values: CDR1 MRHNA, CDR2 SNTAGT. Losses at the gene ends were 3 bases for V and 7 bases for J; bases not matched to a gene: 6. The CDR3 spans 15 residues. The chain employs TRBV6-4 and TRBJ2-1; 10 bases line up with TRBD2. The sample comprised PBMCs. The sequence was obtained from a boy aged 2 to 9 in good health and CMV-seronegative. CDR3 in DNA: TGTGCCAGCAGTGAAGCGGGAGGGCCTAGAAATGAGCAGTTCTTC. The encoded protein is CASSEAGGPRNEQFF.